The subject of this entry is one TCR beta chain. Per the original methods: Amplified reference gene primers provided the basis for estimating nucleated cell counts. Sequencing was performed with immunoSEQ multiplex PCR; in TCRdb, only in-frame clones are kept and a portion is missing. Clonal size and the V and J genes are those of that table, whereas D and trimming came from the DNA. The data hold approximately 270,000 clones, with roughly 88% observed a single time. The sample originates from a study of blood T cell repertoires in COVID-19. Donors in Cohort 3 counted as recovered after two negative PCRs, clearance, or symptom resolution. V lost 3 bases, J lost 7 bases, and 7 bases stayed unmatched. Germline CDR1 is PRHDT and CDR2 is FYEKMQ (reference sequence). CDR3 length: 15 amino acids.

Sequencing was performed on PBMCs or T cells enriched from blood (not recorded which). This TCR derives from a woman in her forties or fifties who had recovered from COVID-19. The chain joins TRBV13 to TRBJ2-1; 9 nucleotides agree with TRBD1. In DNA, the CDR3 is TGTGCCAGCAGCTTCGGACAGGGGCCAAGGAATGAGCAGTTCTTC. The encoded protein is CASSFGQGPRNEQFF.